Presented here are 12 T cell receptor beta chains from one specimen sequenced in a study of graft-versus-host responses after intestinal transplantation. Method: immunoSEQ multiplex PCR; TCRdb's copy keeps in-frame clones and lacks some. The sample shows about 88,000 clones, under 90% of them seen only once. These receptors have no identified antigens. Sequencing used unstimulated CD4+ T cells sorted from spleen or lymph node cells, obtained before intestinal transplant. These receptors originate from a human donor who received an intestinal transplant.

This chain joins TRBV10-1 and TRBJ2-3; 12 bases map to TRBD2. Looked up from germline, CDR1 is WNHNN and CDR2 is SYGVQD (reference sequence). This CDR3 comprises 16 residues. V was pared by 3 bases and J by 6 bases, with 7 bases of the junction left unmatched. CDR3 sequence reads: CASSDNGLAGGDTQYF. The CDR3 region has the DNA TGCGCCAGCAGTGATAATGGGCTAGCGGGGGGGGATACGCAGTATTTT.

This sequence joins TRBV19 and TRBJ1-4; D possibly corresponds to TRBD1 (5 bases). The CDR3 is made up of 15 amino acids. The V gene's germline CDR1 is LNHDA and CDR2 SQIVND (reference sequence). Trimming shortened V by 3 bases and J by 3 bases, and 11 bases separated the two germline ends. Written as DNA, the CDR3 is TGTGCCAGTAGTATCAGCGGGGCGGCTAATGAAAAACTGTTTTTT. It encodes CASSISGAANEKLFF.

This clone was recorded only once. The chain is built from TRBV9 and TRBJ2-7, with 8 bases lining up with TRBD2. Germline V CDR1 and CDR2: SGDLS, YYNGEE. Trimming cost V 4 bases and J 5 bases; bases outside gene matches: 8. CDR3 length equals 14 residues. CDR3 DNA sequence: TGTGCCAGCAGCCCTACGGGGGGGCGGAACGAGCAGTACTTC. Translation: CASSPTGGRNEQYF.

The V and J genes are TRBV6-5 and TRBJ1-1; weak D call: TRBD1 (6 bases). The CDR3 spans 14 residues. Germline lookup yields CDR1 MNHEY and CDR2 SVGAGI. V shed 2 bases and J shed 1 base, with 8 bases lying between them. CDR3 amino acids: CASSYRGANTEAFF. The CDR3 region has the DNA TGTGCCAGCAGTTACCGGGGGGCGAACACTGAAGCTTTCTTT.

This clone has only one observation. The chain carries TRBV14 and TRBJ2-1; 8 bases map to TRBD1. V shed 5 bases and J 2 bases; nucleotides not matched to a gene: 8. The CDR3 covers 16 residues. Germline loops: CDR1 SGHDN, CDR2 FVKESK. The CDR3: CASSSYRDRPYNEQFF. DNA of the CDR3: TGTGCCAGCAGCTCGTACCGGGACAGGCCCTACAATGAGCAGTTCTTC. The variable domain in full, completed from reference TRBV14 and TRBJ2-1, reads EAGVTQFPSHSVIEKGQTVTLRCDPISGHDNLYWYRRVMGKEIKFLLHFVKESKQDESGMPNNRFLAERTGGTYSTLKVQPAELEDSGVYFCASSSYRDRPYNEQFFGPGTRLTVL.

The chain recombines TRBV15 with TRBJ1-1, with D possibly TRBD1 on 5 matching bases. The germline V and J ends were trimmed by 5 bases and 3 bases, with 10 bases remaining between them. The CDR3 consists of 13 residues. Germline CDR1 LNHNV, CDR2 YYDKDF (reference sequence). DNA of the CDR3: TGTGCCACCAGCCCCGGGGGAGACACTGAAGCTTTCTTT. It codes for CATSPGGDTEAFF.

This chain joins TRBV4-2 and TRBJ2-2, with a possible D match to TRBD2 (6 bases). Germline loops: CDR1 LGHNA, CDR2 YNFKEQ. V shed 3 bases and J shed 2 bases, with 16 bases lying between them. This CDR3 is built from 17 residues. The CDR3 sequence is CASSQGLALPNTGELFF. The CDR3 nucleotides are TGTGCCAGCAGCCAGGGTCTAGCGTTACCAAACACCGGGGAGCTGTTTTTT.

This chain uses TRBV10-3 with TRBJ2-7, with 12 bases fitting TRBD1. J was trimmed by 4 bases and V by 3 bases; bases with no gene match: 7. Germline V gene data show CDR1 as ENHRY and CDR2 as SYGVKD. The CDR3 length is 16 residues. This chain's CDR3 is CAISDSGQGARYEQYF. The CDR3 DNA reads as TGTGCCATCAGTGACTCGGGACAGGGGGCGCGGTACGAGCAGTACTTC.

CDR3 nucleotide sequence: TGTGCCAGCATTACAGGCCTCACTCATAGCAATCAGCCCCAGCATTTT. Translating it yields CASITGLTHSNQPQHF. The chain employs TRBV6-7 and TRBJ1-5; weak D call: TRBD1 (5 bases). TRBV6-7 is designated an ORF whose function remains uncertain. The CDR3 is made up of 16 amino acids. V shed 7 bases and J shed 0 bases, with 16 bases lying between them.

The chain employs TRBV5-1 and TRBJ2-3; 7 nucleotides match TRBD2. J lost 2 bases, V lost 4 bases, and 7 bases had no gene match. Germline-derived CDR1 and CDR2 are SGHRS and YFSETQ. The CDR3 contains 15 residues. CDR3 protein: CASSHQAGNTDTQYF. The CDR3 DNA follows: TGCGCCAGCAGCCACCAAGCGGGGAACACAGATACGCAGTATTTT.

V usage is TRBV10-1 and J usage is TRBJ2-2; the D gene is possibly TRBD1 (5 bases). V was shortened by 3 bases and J by 6 bases, with 8 bases between the two germline ends. Germline V gene sequence: CDR1 WNHNN, CDR2 SYGVQD (reference sequence). This CDR3 spans 13 amino acids. CDR3 sequence (DNA): TGCGCCAGCAGTGACAACAGGCCCGGGGAGCTGTTTTTT. Protein sequence: CASSDNRPGELFF.

The V gene is TRBV7-8, the J gene TRBJ1-1; possibly TRBD1 for D (5 bases). V was cut by 0 bases and J by 4 bases, with 12 bases left in between. Germline V lookup: CDR1 SGHVS, CDR2 FQNEAQ. CDR3 length equals 15 residues. The CDR3 reads CASSLAGRGGTEAFF. In DNA form, the CDR3 reads TGTGCCAGCAGCTTAGCAGGGAGGGGTGGCACTGAAGCTTTCTTT.